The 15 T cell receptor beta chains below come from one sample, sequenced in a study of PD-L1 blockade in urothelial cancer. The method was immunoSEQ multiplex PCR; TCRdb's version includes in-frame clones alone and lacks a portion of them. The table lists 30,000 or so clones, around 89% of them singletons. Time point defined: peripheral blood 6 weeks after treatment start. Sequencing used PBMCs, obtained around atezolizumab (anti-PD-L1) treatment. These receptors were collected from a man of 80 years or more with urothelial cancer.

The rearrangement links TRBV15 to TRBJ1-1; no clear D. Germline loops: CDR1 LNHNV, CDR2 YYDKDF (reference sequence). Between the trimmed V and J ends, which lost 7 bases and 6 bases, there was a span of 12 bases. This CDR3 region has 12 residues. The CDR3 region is CATTTLGAEAFF. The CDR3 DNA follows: TGTGCCACCACAACCTTGGGCGCTGAAGCTTTCTTT.

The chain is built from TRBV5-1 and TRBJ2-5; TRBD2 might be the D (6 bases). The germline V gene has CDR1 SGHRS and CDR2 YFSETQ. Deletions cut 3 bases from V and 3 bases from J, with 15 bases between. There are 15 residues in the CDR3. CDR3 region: CASSWGDLGKETQYF. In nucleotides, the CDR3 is TGCGCCAGCAGCTGGGGGGACCTAGGGAAAGAGACCCAGTACTTC.

CDR3 sequence (DNA): TGTGCCAGCAGCCCAATACAGGGGCTTAGCCTCTCTGGGGCCAACGTCCTGACTTTC. As protein: CASSPIQGLSLSGANVLTF. J is TRBJ2-6 and V is TRBV7-9, with TRBD1 identical over 7 bases. Per germline, CDR1 SEHNR and CDR2 FQNEAQ (reference sequence). V was pared by 5 bases and J by 0 bases, with 13 bases of the junction left unmatched. The CDR3 has 19 residues.

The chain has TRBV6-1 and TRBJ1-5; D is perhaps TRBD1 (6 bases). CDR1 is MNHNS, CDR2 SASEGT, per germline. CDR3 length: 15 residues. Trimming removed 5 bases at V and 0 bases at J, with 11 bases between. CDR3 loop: CASSLDSYSNQPQHF. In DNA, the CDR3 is TGTGCCAGCAGTTTGGACAGCTATAGCAATCAGCCCCAGCATTTT.

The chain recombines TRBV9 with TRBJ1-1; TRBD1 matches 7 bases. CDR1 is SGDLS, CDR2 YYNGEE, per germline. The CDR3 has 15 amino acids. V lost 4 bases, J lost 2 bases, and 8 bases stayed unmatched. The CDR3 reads CASSPRDRLNTEAFF. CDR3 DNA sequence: TGTGCCAGCAGCCCCCGGGACAGATTAAACACTGAAGCTTTCTTT.

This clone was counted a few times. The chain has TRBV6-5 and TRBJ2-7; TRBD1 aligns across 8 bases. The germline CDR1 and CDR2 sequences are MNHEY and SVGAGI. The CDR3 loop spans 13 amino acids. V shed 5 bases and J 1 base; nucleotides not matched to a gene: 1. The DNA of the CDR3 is TGTGCCAGCAGTACAGGGGGGTCCTACGAGCAGTACTTC. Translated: CASSTGGSYEQYF.

The CDR3 reads CASSLGGRAASGEQFF. The CDR3 DNA reads as TGCGCCAGCAGCTTGGGCGGGAGGGCCGCGAGCGGGGAGCAGTTCTTC. The rearrangement links TRBV5-1 to TRBJ2-1, with 9 bases fitting TRBD2. Germline-derived CDR1 and CDR2 are SGHRS and YFSETQ. The J segment lost 10 bases and the V segment lost 0 bases, leaving 11 bases of the junction unmatched. The CDR3 is 16 residues long.

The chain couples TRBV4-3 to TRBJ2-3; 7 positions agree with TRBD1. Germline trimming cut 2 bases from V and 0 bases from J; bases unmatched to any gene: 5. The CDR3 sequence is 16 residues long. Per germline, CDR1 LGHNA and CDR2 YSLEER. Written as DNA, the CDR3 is TGCGCCAGCAGCCAAACAGGGGTCCGTAGCACAGATACGCAGTATTTT. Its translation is CASSQTGVRSTDTQYF.

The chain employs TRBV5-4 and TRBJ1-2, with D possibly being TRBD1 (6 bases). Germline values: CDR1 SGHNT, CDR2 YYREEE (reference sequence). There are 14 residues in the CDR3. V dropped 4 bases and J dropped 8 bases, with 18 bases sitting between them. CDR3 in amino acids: CASSVGAGVEGYTF. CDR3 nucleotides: TGTGCCAGCAGCGTGGGGGCCGGGGTTGAAGGCTACACCTTC.

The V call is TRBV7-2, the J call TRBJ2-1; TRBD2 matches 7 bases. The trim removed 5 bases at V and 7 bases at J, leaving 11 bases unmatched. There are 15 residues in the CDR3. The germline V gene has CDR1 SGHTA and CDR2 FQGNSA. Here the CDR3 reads CASSPANLRGNEQFF. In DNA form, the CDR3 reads TGTGCCAGCAGCCCAGCGAATCTGCGGGGGAATGAGCAGTTCTTC.

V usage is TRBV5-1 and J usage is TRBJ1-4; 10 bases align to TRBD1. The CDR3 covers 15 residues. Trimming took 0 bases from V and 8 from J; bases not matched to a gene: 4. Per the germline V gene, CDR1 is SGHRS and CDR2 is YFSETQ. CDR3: CASSLAGTGDEKLFF. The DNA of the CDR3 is TGCGCCAGCAGCTTGGCCGGGACAGGGGACGAAAAACTGTTTTTT. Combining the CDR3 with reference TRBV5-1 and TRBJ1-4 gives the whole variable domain KAGVTQTPRYLIKTRGQQVTLSCSPISGHRSVSWYQQTPGQGLQFLFEYFSETQRNKGNFPGRFSGRQFSNSRSEMNVSTLELGDSALYLCASSLAGTGDEKLFFGSGTQLSVL.

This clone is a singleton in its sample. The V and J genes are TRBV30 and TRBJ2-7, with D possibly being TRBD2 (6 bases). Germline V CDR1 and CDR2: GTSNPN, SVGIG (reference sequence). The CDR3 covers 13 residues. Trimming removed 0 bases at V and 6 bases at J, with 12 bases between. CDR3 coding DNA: TGTGCCTGGAGTGTAACGGGAGATCGCGAGCAGTACTTC. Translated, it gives CAWSVTGDREQYF.

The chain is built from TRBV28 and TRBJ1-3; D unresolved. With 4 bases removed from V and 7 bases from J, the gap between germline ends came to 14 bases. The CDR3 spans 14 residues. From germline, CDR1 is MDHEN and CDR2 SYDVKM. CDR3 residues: CASSSRGPWNTIYF. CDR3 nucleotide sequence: TGTGCCAGCAGTTCACGGGGTCCGTGGAACACCATATATTTT.

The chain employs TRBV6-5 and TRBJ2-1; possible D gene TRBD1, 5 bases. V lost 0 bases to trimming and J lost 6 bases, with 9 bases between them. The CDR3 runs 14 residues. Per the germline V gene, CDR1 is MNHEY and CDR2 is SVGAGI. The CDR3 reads CASSYSAGANEQFF. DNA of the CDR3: TGTGCCAGCAGTTACTCAGCTGGGGCCAATGAGCAGTTCTTC.

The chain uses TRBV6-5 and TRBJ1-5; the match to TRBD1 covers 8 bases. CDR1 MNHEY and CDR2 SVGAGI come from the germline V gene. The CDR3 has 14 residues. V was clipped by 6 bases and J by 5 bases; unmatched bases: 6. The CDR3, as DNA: TGTGCCAGCAGGAGGACAGGGCAAGATCAGCCCCAGCATTTT. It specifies CASRRTGQDQPQHF.